This T cell receptor (beta chain) appears in the sequencing data of a study of somatic mutations in cytotoxic T cells in rheumatoid arthritis. The repertoire was sequenced with immunoSEQ multiplex PCR; TCRdb's copy has only in-frame clones and lacks some. The top ten clones hold 35% to 45% of a sample with approximately 5,800 clones, under 75% of them seen once. The V and J ends lost 8 bases and 5 bases respectively, with 19 bases between them. CDR1 and CDR2 from the germline V gene are SNHLY and FYNNEI. The CDR3 sequence is 14 residues long. The gene calls are TRBV2 and TRBJ2-7; tentatively, D is TRBD2 (5 bases). This TCR derives from a woman between 50 and 59 years old in good health. The sample was CD8+ T cells sorted from blood. The chain's CDR3 is CASGDALAGHEQYF. CDR3 nucleotides: TGTGCCAGCGGGGATGCCCTAGCTGGACACGAGCAGTACTTC.